This T cell receptor (beta chain) originates from a study of blood T cell repertoires in COVID-19. For the study at large: Sites in the United States, Italy and Spain provided acute and convalescent COVID-19 samples. PBMCs, B-cell-depleted T cells, or T cells were the source of the cDNA or gDNA that made up the material.

This clone was observed a few times. Profiled with immunoSEQ multiplex PCR; TCRdb holds only in-frame clones, not every one. The sample carries some 220,000 clones, approximately 78% recorded once. Between the trimmed V and J ends, which lost 1 base and 4 bases, there was a span of 6 bases. CDR3 length equals 13 residues. Germline CDR1 reads SGHTA; CDR2 reads FQGNSA. Followed over time, Seattle patients had been enrolled while infection was active. The J gene is TRBJ2-3, the V gene TRBV7-2, with D unresolved. The sequence came from a woman in her sixties or seventies with COVID-19, enrolled during active disease. Sequenced material: peripheral blood. The CDR3 region is CASSLGHADTQYF. CDR3 DNA sequence: TGTGCCAGCAGCTTAGGGCACGCAGATACGCAGTATTTT.